The 28 T cell receptor beta chains below come from one sample, sequenced in a study of T cells after yellow fever vaccination. One entry per CDR3 protein results from TCRdb running MiXCR on the 5' RACE reads. This table holds hundreds of thousands of distinct CDR3 sequences, roughly a sixth found once. The starting material was PBMCs, obtained 5 to 6 days after the first yellow fever vaccination. The source is a man younger than 35 who received the YFV17D yellow fever vaccine.

A few counts support this clonotype. The chain links TRBV20-1 to TRBJ2-7, with 9 bases fitting TRBD1. CDR1 and CDR2 from the germline V gene are DFQATT and SNEGSKA (reference sequence). V lost 0 bases and J lost 2; bases outside the gene matches: 2. The CDR3 spans 14 residues. Here the CDR3 DNA reads TGCAGTGCTAGAGAGGACAGGGGTACCTACGAGCAGTACGTC. This translates into CSAREDRGTYEQYV.

This clonotype showed up just a few times. This chain links TRBV7-6 with TRBJ1-1; D may be TRBD1 (5 bases). Between the trimmed V and J ends, which lost 1 base and 5 bases, there was a span of 17 bases. In germline, CDR1 is SGHVS, CDR2 FNYEAQ. The CDR3 is 16 residues long. This CDR3 is CASSLGTRIGNTEAFF. Written as DNA, the CDR3 is TGTGCCAGCAGCTTAGGGACAAGGATTGGGAATACTGAAGCTTTCTTT.

This clonotype was seen a few times. This chain connects TRBV5-1 to TRBJ2-7, with TRBD2 matching 11 bases. The CDR3 covers 15 residues. J lost 4 bases, V lost 0 bases, and 3 bases had no gene match. Germline V gene data show CDR1 as SGHRS and CDR2 as YFSETQ. The CDR3 is CASSLASGGLYEQYV. CDR3 nucleotide sequence: TGCGCCAGCAGCTTGGCTAGCGGGGGGTTATACGAGCAGTACGTC.

This clonotype came up a few times. The chain uses TRBV7-9 and TRBJ1-5; D is uncertain. V gave up 6 bases and J gave up 2 bases, with 8 bases separating them. There are 13 residues in the CDR3. The V gene's germline CDR1 is SEHNR and CDR2 FQNEAQ (reference sequence). In nucleotides, the CDR3 is TGTGCCAGCAGTACAGAGGGCAATCAGCCCCAGCATTTT. It translates to CASSTEGNQPQHF.

This clonotype turned up a few times. This sequence joins TRBV4-1 and TRBJ1-1; D may be TRBD1 (6 bases). CDR1 MGHRA and CDR2 YSYEKL come from the germline V gene. Trimming removed 2 bases at V and 1 base at J, with 11 bases between. The CDR3 totals 15 residues. The DNA for the CDR3 is TGCGCCAGCAGCCAAAACGGGGGCGGGAACACTGAAGCTTTCTTT. This gives the protein CASSQNGGGNTEAFF.

This clonotype has more than one count but fewer than ten. The chain combines TRBV5-1 with TRBJ2-5, with D hard to call. The CDR3 covers 19 residues. Germline values: CDR1 SGHRS, CDR2 YFSETQ. The V end was cut by 3 bases, the J end by 4 bases, with 28 bases between. The CDR3 sequence is CASSSSKLTGPATAETQYF. The CDR3 DNA is TGCGCCAGCAGCTCTTCCAAACTTACCGGACCAGCGACGGCAGAGACCCAGTACTTC.

This clonotype was found a few times. The chain links TRBV12-3 or TRBV12-4 to TRBJ1-2; D not resolved. Trimming pared 6 bases from V and 2 bases from J, leaving 10 bases between. This CDR3 comprises 13 residues. The CDR3 reads CASRFTVNYGYTF. Here the CDR3 DNA reads TGTGCCAGCAGATTCACAGTGAACTATGGCTACACCTTC.

The genes are TRBV12-3 or TRBV12-4 and TRBJ1-6; D is unresolved. The length of the CDR3 is 15 residues. Trimming shortened V by 4 bases and J by 5 bases, and 12 bases separated the two germline ends. CDR3 amino acids: CASSSPRVHNSPLHF. The CDR3 DNA sequence: TGTGCCAGCAGTTCCCCGCGGGTACATAATTCACCCCTCCACTTT.

This clonotype showed up just a few times. The V and J genes are TRBV20-1 and TRBJ1-1, with D perhaps matching TRBD1 (6 bases). The CDR3 extends over 13 amino acids. The germline gives CDR1 DFQATT, CDR2 SNEGSKA (reference sequence). The germline V and J ends were trimmed by 0 bases and 11 bases, with 16 bases remaining between them. CDR3 in amino acids: CSARDRVAGEAFF. DNA of the CDR3: TGCAGTGCTAGAGATCGGGTTGCAGGGGAGGCTTTCTTT.

This clonotype was picked up many times. The chain couples TRBV24-1 to TRBJ2-6; D gene ambiguous. V lost 3 bases, J lost 3 bases, and 8 bases lay in between. Germline CDR1 reads KGHDR; CDR2 reads SFDVKD. The CDR3 is 15 residues long. The CDR3 loop reads CATSDGRNGANVLTF. CDR3 DNA: TGTGCCACCAGTGATGGCAGGAATGGGGCCAACGTCCTGACTTTC.

The chain links TRBV4-1 to TRBJ2-7; D might be TRBD1 or TRBD2, each matching 5 bases. CDR3 length: 14 amino acids. Germline V gene data show CDR1 as MGHRA and CDR2 as YSYEKL. V gave up 2 bases and J gave up 7 bases, with 15 bases separating them. In nucleotides, the CDR3 is TGCGCCAGCAGCCAATCCGGGACGGCTACGGAGCAGTACTTC. Protein: CASSQSGTATEQYF.

This clonotype was recorded at least ten times. The V gene is TRBV7-8, the J gene TRBJ2-7; tentatively, D is TRBD1 (5 bases). The CDR3 has 18 amino acids. Trimming left V 2 bases short and J 2 bases short, with 22 bases between. Germline V lookup: CDR1 SGHVS, CDR2 FQNEAQ. The CDR3 DNA is TGTGCCAGCAGCTTACTAGGGGTGGCAGATTATACTCCCTACGAGCAGTACTTC. Its protein product is CASSLLGVADYTPYEQYF.

This rearrangement joins TRBV4-1 to TRBJ1-3; D is unclear. The CDR3 extends over 13 amino acids. V lost 1 base and J 6 bases, leaving 7 bases between the germline ends. The germline gives CDR1 MGHRA, CDR2 YSYEKL. The CDR3 spells CASSQVGENTIYF. For the CDR3, the DNA is TGCGCCAGCAGCCAAGTCGGAGAAAACACCATATATTTT.

In its sample, this clonotype was seen a few times. The rearrangement links TRBV5-1 to TRBJ2-5; a possible D gene is TRBD2 (5 bases). CDR1 SGHRS and CDR2 YFSETQ come from the germline V gene. Trimming pared 3 bases from V and 4 bases from J, leaving 16 bases between. The length of the CDR3 is 15 residues. CDR3: CASSYSTPAGETQYF. The CDR3 DNA reads TGCGCCAGCAGCTATTCGACTCCCGCGGGAGAGACCCAGTACTTC.

The rearrangement uses TRBV7-2 and TRBJ2-2, with D tentatively TRBD1 (6 bases). Germline assignment: CDR1 SGHTA and CDR2 FQGNSA. Trimming cost V 1 base and J 4 bases, with 13 bases left between them. This CDR3 contains 16 residues. The CDR3 region has the DNA TGTGCCAGCAGCTTAGGAGGGGGAAGGGGCACCGGGGAGCTGTTTTTT. Amino acids: CASSLGGGRGTGELFF.

This clonotype was observed a few times. The chain is built from TRBV7-2 and TRBJ2-7; D not resolved. The V gene lost 3 bases and the J gene lost 6 bases, with 12 bases spanning the gap. This CDR3 is 13 amino acids long. The germline gives CDR1 SGHTA, CDR2 FQGNSA. CDR3 DNA: TGTGCCAGCAGCTTTAGATCGAAGGCCGAGCAGTACTTC. This sequence encodes CASSFRSKAEQYF.

This clonotype was seen only a few times. The V and J genes are TRBV7-2 and TRBJ2-7; the match to TRBD2 covers 8 bases. The J segment lost 4 bases and the V segment lost 2 bases, leaving 1 base of the junction unmatched. The CDR3 consists of 13 residues. From germline, CDR1 is SGHTA and CDR2 FQGNSA. The CDR3 is CASSLPGGYEQYV. The DNA for the CDR3 is TGTGCCAGCAGCTTACCGGGGGGGTACGAGCAGTACGTC.

The chain employs TRBV6-1 and TRBJ2-5; D tentatively reads TRBD1 or TRBD2 (5 bases each). Per germline, CDR1 MNHNS and CDR2 SASEGT. V lost 6 bases, J lost 3 bases, and 17 bases lay in between. The CDR3 is 15 residues long. The CDR3 nucleotides are TGTGCCAGCAGAGAGTTCGGGGCTCAAGAAGAGACCCAGTACTTC. Its translation: CASREFGAQEETQYF.

The genes are TRBV7-9 and TRBJ2-2; D not resolved. Trimming removed 1 base from V and 0 bases from J, with 6 bases in between. Germline V CDR1 and CDR2: SEHNR, FQNEAQ (reference sequence). This CDR3 has 15 residues. CDR3 sequence: CASSLGSSNTGELFF. The CDR3 DNA is TGTGCCAGCAGCTTAGGGTCCTCGAACACCGGGGAGCTGTTTTTT.

CDR3 sequence (DNA): TGTGCCAGCAACAGGGAGCGGGGCCAAGAGACCCAGTACTTC. Amino acid sequence: CASNRERGQETQYF. V and J are TRBV2 and TRBJ2-5, with D perhaps TRBD2 (7 bases). The CDR3 is 14 residues long. Trimming removed 7 bases from V and 1 base from J, with 13 bases in between. Per the germline V gene, CDR1 is SNHLY and CDR2 is FYNNEI.

Concerning this clonotype: At one end the junction does not follow the germline gene, possibly because of a read error. V and J are TRBV9 and TRBJ2-5; 7 nucleotides align to TRBD2. Germline V gene data show CDR1 as SGDLS and CDR2 as YYNGEE. The CDR3 extends over 14 amino acids. As DNA, the CDR3 is TGTACCAGCAGCGTTCAGCGGGGAGGAGAGACCCAGTACTTC. Translation gives CTSSVQRGGETQYF.

The chain has TRBV11-2 and TRBJ2-5; TRBD2 aligns across 9 bases. CDR3 size: 16 residues. CDR1 is SGHAT, CDR2 FQNNGV, per germline. The junction had 12 bases not matched to a gene; V was cut back by 5 bases and J by 5 bases. CDR3 residues: CASSPGDSGGLETQYF. In DNA form, the CDR3 reads TGTGCCAGCAGCCCAGGGGATAGCGGGGGTTTGGAGACCCAGTACTTC.

This chain links TRBV7-2 with TRBJ2-7, with 7 bases identical to TRBD1. V lost 7 bases, J lost 2 bases, and 5 bases stayed unmatched. The CDR3 consists of 13 residues. Germline CDR1 reads SGHTA; CDR2 reads FQGNSA. The CDR3 protein is CASNRGQTYEQYF. The CDR3 DNA reads TGTGCCAGCAACCGGGGACAGACCTACGAGCAGTACTTC.

In this sample, this clonotype turned up a few times. J is TRBJ1-3 and V is TRBV28; D perhaps matches TRBD1 (5 bases). The V and J ends lost 10 bases and 2 bases respectively, with 12 bases between them. Per the germline V gene, CDR1 is MDHEN and CDR2 is SYDVKM. This CDR3 is 13 amino acids long. CDR3: CAIYNRTGNTIYF. CDR3 DNA sequence: TGTGCCATCTACAACAGGACTGGAAACACCATATATTTT.

This clonotype came up a few times. The rearrangement uses TRBV5-1 and TRBJ1-2; D uncertain. The CDR3 contains 14 residues. V lost 5 bases and J lost 5, with 16 bases in between. Germline V gene lookup returns CDR1 SGHRS and CDR2 YFSETQ. The CDR3 bases are TGCGCCAGCAGGATAGAGACCGAGCGATATGGCTACACCTTC. Its translation: CASRIETERYGYTF.

V usage is TRBV20-1 and J usage is TRBJ2-7; D unresolved. This CDR3 has 15 amino acids. The germline CDR1 and CDR2 sequences are DFQATT and SNEGSKA (reference sequence). Trimming stripped 4 bases from V and 6 bases from J, with 22 bases between. The DNA for the CDR3 is TGCAGTGCTACGGACCTCGTCGACAAAGGCGGCGAGCAGTACGTC. It encodes CSATDLVDKGGEQYV.

The chain couples TRBV9 to TRBJ2-5; a weak D match, TRBD1 (5 bases). Trimming removed 3 bases from V and 6 bases from J, with 18 bases in between. CDR3 length: 15 amino acids. Germline CDR1 is SGDLS and CDR2 is YYNGEE. CDR3 coding DNA: TGTGCCAGCAGCGGGGTATGGGGCGGAGAAAAGACCCAGTACTTC. Translating it yields CASSGVWGGEKTQYF.

This clonotype showed up just a few times. The V and J genes are TRBV19 and TRBJ2-7, with 7 nucleotides matching TRBD2. The CDR3 runs 13 residues. V was clipped by 4 bases and J by 4 bases; unmatched bases: 4. The germline CDR1 and CDR2 sequences are LNHDA and SQIVND (reference sequence). CDR3 residues: CASSTGLFYEQYV. CDR3 nucleotides: TGTGCCAGTAGTACGGGACTATTTTACGAGCAGTACGTC.